This T cell receptor beta chain was recorded in a study of shared clonotypes between healthy human individuals. How the authors handled the data: From ImmunoSEQ came sequences covering only the junction and carrying no quality scores, so filtering differed. Profiled with immunoSEQ multiplex PCR; TCRdb holds only in-frame clones, not every one. V, J and clone size are those of that table, while D and trimming were read from the DNA. The sample yields 90,000 to 120,000 clones, roughly two thirds seen once. The CDR3 sequence is 14 residues long. With 5 bases clipped from V and 4 bases from J, the junction kept 7 bases outside the gene matches. CDR1 is SGHNT and CDR2 is YYREEE in the germline V gene (reference sequence).

The receptor was isolated from a woman in her twenties or thirties in good health. V gene TRBV5-4 combines with J gene TRBJ2-7; 9 nucleotides align to TRBD2. Sequences were obtained from memory CD8+ T cells sorted from blood. Sample subset: CD45RO+ cells pooled with CCR7-negative TemRA cells. Written as DNA, the CDR3 is TGTGCCAGCAGTTACGCGGGAGGGAGTTACGAGCAGTACTTC. It translates to CASSYAGGSYEQYF.